This T cell receptor beta chain emerged from a study of cytomegalovirus exposure and HLA in healthy donors. Study-wide findings and caveats: When analyzed later, the rates of TCR association showed variation by HLA locus, with DRB1 the most and HLA-C the fewest. When analyzed later, a missense DCLRE1C variant was found to be linked to TCR beta V- and J-gene trimming. Across all donors, roughly uniform sequencing depth was an assumption of the presence/absence analyses.

Use of 60 Vbeta and 13 Jbeta primers characterized the PCR. TCRdb keeps only in-frame clones here, not all; method: immunoSEQ multiplex PCR. The sample holds more than 40,000 clones. A word on this clone: What it binds is unknown.

Germline values: CDR1 MNHEY, CDR2 SMNVEV (reference sequence). The CDR3 has 14 residues. Germline trimming cut 5 bases from V and 5 bases from J; bases unmatched to any gene: 5. The clonotype was recovered from a woman aged 40 to 50 in good health and CMV-seronegative. The specimen sequenced was PBMCs. The chain is built from TRBV27 and TRBJ1-5; 8 bases match TRBD1. The CDR3 DNA follows: TGTGCCAGCAGTCCTGGACAGGGAGATCAGCCCCAGCATTTT. Translation: CASSPGQGDQPQHF.